The 25 T cell receptor beta chains presented below share a single source sample, sequenced in a study of T-cell reconstitution after alpha-beta-depleted transplantation in children. The authors prepared the TCRbeta library with unique molecular identifiers. Each CDR3 protein is one row after TCRdb ran MiXCR on the PCR reads. Of 420,000 or so distinct CDR3 sequences detected, roughly 10% appear once; the ten largest clones hold 4.5% to 6%. The sequenced sample was PBMCs from the stem cell graft donor, obtained from the stem cell graft. Every receptor here comes from a human donor who donated a stem cell graft to a child with acute myeloid leukemia.

The chain is built from TRBV7-2 and TRBJ2-5; the D gene is possibly TRBD2 (6 bases). Deletions cut 5 bases from V and 0 bases from J, with 10 bases between. The CDR3 has 14 amino acids. Germline loops: CDR1 SGHTA, CDR2 FQGNSA. The chain's CDR3 is CASSPRDYQETQYF. Written as DNA, the CDR3 is TGTGCCAGCAGCCCCCGGGACTACCAAGAGACCCAGTACTTC.

This clonotype was counted ten times or more. This chain connects TRBV9 to TRBJ1-1; the match to TRBD1 covers 9 bases. The CDR3 contains 14 residues. V was pared by 7 bases and J by 4 bases, with 8 bases of the junction left unmatched. CDR1 and CDR2 from the germline V gene are SGDLS and YYNGEE. The CDR3 region is CASGRGQGFTEAFF. In DNA, the CDR3 is TGTGCCAGCGGGCGGGGACAGGGCTTCACTGAAGCTTTCTTT.

In its sample, this clonotype was seen many times. The chain is built from TRBV9 and TRBJ2-3; TRBD2 aligns across 8 bases. Germline V gene data show CDR1 as SGDLS and CDR2 as YYNGEE. V dropped 3 bases and J dropped 6; count of bases not matched to a gene: 12. The CDR3 consists of 16 residues. The CDR3 nucleotides are TGTGCCAGCAGCGACAAACTAGCGGACGCACATGATACGCAGTATTTT. Translated, it gives CASSDKLADAHDTQYF.

The J gene is TRBJ2-5, the V gene TRBV29-1, with 8 bases matching TRBD2. The CDR3 length is 13 residues. CDR1 is SQVTM, CDR2 ANQGSEA, per germline. The ends lost 1 base at V and 4 bases at J; junction bases unmatched: 2. The DNA for the CDR3 is TGCAGCGTTGAAGGTCTAGCGGGAGAGACCCAGTACTTC. This encodes CSVEGLAGETQYF.

CDR3 coding DNA: TGTGCCAGCAGTGAACAAGCCGACAGGGACGGGGGTAGCAATCAGCCCCAGCATTTT. Residues: CASSEQADRDGGSNQPQHF. The chain has TRBV25-1 and TRBJ1-5, with 7 bases that match TRBD1. The V segment lost 2 bases and the J segment 0 bases; nucleotides outside the gene matches: 13. Per germline, CDR1 MGHDK and CDR2 SYGVNS. The length of the CDR3 is 19 residues.

The CDR3 region has the DNA TGTGCCAGCAGACAAAATGCGGGTGCTGGAAACACCATATATTTT. Translation gives CASRQNAGAGNTIYF. The chain combines TRBV7-2 with TRBJ1-3, with no clear D. There are 15 residues in the CDR3. Germline V lookup: CDR1 SGHTA, CDR2 FQGNSA. Deletions cut 6 bases from V and 2 bases from J, with 14 bases between.

This clonotype was counted a few times. An end of the junction differs from the germline gene, which may be a read error. This rearrangement joins TRBV18 to TRBJ2-1; 8 nucleotides match TRBD1. The CDR3 is made up of 15 amino acids. The germline V gene encodes CDR1 KGHSH and CDR2 LQKENI. CDR3 protein: CASSPTGQGINEQFF. The CDR3 nucleotides are TGTGCCAGTTCACCCACCGGACAGGGTATCAATGAGCAGTTCTTC.

The V call is TRBV11-2, the J call TRBJ2-2; no clear D. This CDR3 has 18 amino acids. Looked up from germline, CDR1 is SGHAT and CDR2 is FQNNGV. Between the trimmed V and J ends, which lost 3 bases and 0 bases, there was a span of 17 bases. As DNA, the CDR3 is TGTGCCAGCAGCTTGAGACGGATTGCCCACGCGAACACCGGGGAGCTGTTTTTT. Translating it yields CASSLRRIAHANTGELFF. The variable domain in full, completed from reference TRBV11-2 and TRBJ2-2, reads EAGVAQSPRYKIIEKRQSVAFWCNPISGHATLYWYQQILGQGPKLLIQFQNNGVVDDSQLPKDRFSAERLKGVDSTLKIQPAKLEDSAVYLCASSLRRIAHANTGELFFGEGSRLTVL.

This clonotype was recorded many times. The J gene is TRBJ2-2, the V gene TRBV12-3 or TRBV12-4, with D possibly matching TRBD1 (5 bases). This CDR3 has 15 residues. V was shortened by 3 bases and J by 6 bases, with 14 bases between the two germline ends. The CDR3 reads CASSFQRRGSGELFF. CDR3 nucleotides: TGTGCCAGCAGTTTTCAAAGAAGGGGTTCCGGGGAGCTGTTTTTT.

This clonotype occurred a few times. The gene calls are TRBV18 and TRBJ2-1, with 7 bases identical to TRBD2. Germline V gene sequence: CDR1 KGHSH, CDR2 LQKENI. V shed 6 bases and J 6 bases; nucleotides not matched to a gene: 8. This CDR3 has 14 amino acids. For the CDR3, the DNA is TGTGCCAGCTCTCCAGACCCGGGGGGCAATGAGCAGTTCTTC. Amino acids: CASSPDPGGNEQFF.

This chain connects TRBV6-1 to TRBJ2-6; 7 bases are shared with TRBD2. Germline CDR1 reads MNHNS; CDR2 reads SASEGT. The CDR3 spans 17 residues. V lost 7 bases to trimming and J lost 0 bases; unmatched junction nucleotides: 9. The CDR3 here is CASNNRLAVSGANVLTF. For the CDR3, the DNA is TGTGCCAGCAACAACAGGCTAGCGGTCTCTGGGGCCAACGTCCTGACTTTC.

This clonotype was observed a few times. The V call is TRBV14, the J call TRBJ2-1; the match to TRBD2 covers 9 bases. Germline V gene sequence: CDR1 SGHDN, CDR2 FVKESK. The V and J ends lost 2 bases and 7 bases, in that order; junction bases with no gene match: 9. This CDR3 spans 16 amino acids. The CDR3 here is CASSQSSLAGLNEQFF. The CDR3 coding sequence is TGTGCCAGCAGCCAATCTAGTCTAGCGGGATTGAATGAGCAGTTCTTC.

V usage is TRBV18 and J usage is TRBJ2-5; the D is unclear. This CDR3 comprises 12 residues. V was trimmed by 3 bases and J by 2 bases, leaving 4 bases between them. Germline CDR1 reads KGHSH; CDR2 reads LQKENI. The CDR3 spells CASSPWQETQYF. The DNA of the CDR3 is TGTGCCAGCTCACCTTGGCAAGAGACCCAGTACTTC.

This clonotype was counted only a few times. The chain is built from TRBV20-1 and TRBJ2-3; 7 positions match TRBD2. Germline CDR1 is DFQATT and CDR2 is SNEGSKA (reference sequence). CDR3 length: 14 residues. Trimming at V came to 3 bases and at J to 10 bases, leaving 13 bases not matched to a gene. The CDR3 spells CSASRVLGGEAQYF. In nucleotides, the CDR3 is TGCAGTGCTAGCCGGGTTTTGGGGGGGGAGGCGCAGTATTTT.

This clonotype was observed many times. The V call is TRBV15, the J call TRBJ2-7, with 8 positions matching TRBD1. Germline CDR1 and CDR2: LNHNV and YYDKDF (reference sequence). With 1 base clipped from V and 7 bases from J, the junction kept 3 bases outside the gene matches. The CDR3 totals 13 residues. CDR3 residues: CATSRATGGEQYV. The CDR3 bases are TGTGCCACCAGCAGAGCTACAGGGGGTGAGCAGTACGTC.

This clonotype was observed a few times. J is TRBJ2-5 and V is TRBV29-1; D is unclear. The CDR3 is 14 amino acids. The ends were cut back, 8 bases at V and 5 bases at J, with 21 bases in the middle. Germline V gene sequence: CDR1 SQVTM, CDR2 ANQGSEA. CDR3 in DNA: TGCAGCACCACATCGACTTCGATGGGGGAGACCCAGTACTTC. It codes for CSTTSTSMGETQYF.

V is TRBV6-5 and J is TRBJ1-2; the D gene is possibly TRBD1 (6 bases). V gave up 0 bases and J gave up 8 bases, with 16 bases separating them. Per the germline V gene, CDR1 is MNHEY and CDR2 is SVGAGI. CDR3 length: 15 residues. CDR3 sequence (DNA): TGTGCCAGCAGTTACTCTGGTACGGGGGCCTTCGGCTACACCTTC. Translated, it gives CASSYSGTGAFGYTF.

This clonotype was counted ten times or more. V usage is TRBV6-1 and J usage is TRBJ2-7, with TRBD1 identical over 8 bases. This CDR3 has 13 amino acids. The J segment lost 5 bases and the V segment lost 4 bases, leaving 4 bases of the junction unmatched. Germline V CDR1 and CDR2: MNHNS, SASEGT. The DNA for the CDR3 is TGTGCCAGCAGTGGGACAGGGCCCCACGAGCAGTACTTC. This codes for CASSGTGPHEQYF.

The rearrangement uses TRBV12-3 or TRBV12-4 and TRBJ2-7; TRBD1 agrees at 10 bases. This CDR3 has 14 residues. With V trimmed by 5 bases and J by 5 bases, 6 bases remained unmatched. CDR3 region: CASSRQGAVNEQYF. DNA of the CDR3: TGTGCCAGCAGTAGACAGGGGGCTGTGAACGAGCAGTACTTC.

This clonotype was seen many times. The genes are TRBV29-1 and TRBJ2-3; possibly TRBD1 or TRBD2 for D (6 bases each). Trimming stripped 8 bases from V and 0 bases from J, with 15 bases between. Germline lookup yields CDR1 SQVTM and CDR2 ANQGSEA. The CDR3 is 14 residues long. Written as DNA, the CDR3 is TGCAGCTCCGAGGAGGGGGAAAGCACAGATACGCAGTATTTT. Its protein is CSSEEGESTDTQYF.

J is TRBJ1-2 and V is TRBV20-1; D ambiguous. Trimming pared 4 bases from V and 8 bases from J, leaving 14 bases between. Germline loops: CDR1 DFQATT, CDR2 SNEGSKA (reference sequence). This CDR3 is built from 12 residues. The CDR3 region has the DNA TGCAGTGCTAACCCCCGGACCCCCGGCTACACCTTC. Its translation is CSANPRTPGYTF.

The rearrangement links TRBV4-2 to TRBJ2-2; TRBD2 might be the D (6 bases). There are 16 residues in the CDR3. Germline CDR1 and CDR2: LGHNA and YNFKEQ. V lost 0 bases, J lost 6 bases, and 14 bases lay in between. CDR3 amino acids: CASSQDPRLVSGELFF. CDR3 DNA: TGTGCCAGCAGCCAAGATCCCCGACTAGTTTCCGGGGAGCTGTTTTTT.

This clonotype was counted a few times. J is TRBJ2-3 and V is TRBV27; weak D call: TRBD2 (6 bases). The CDR3 has 14 residues. CDR1 and CDR2 (germline): MNHEY, SMNVEV (reference sequence). Trimming took off 2 bases at V and 3 bases at J, with 9 bases between the two ends. The CDR3 protein is CASSLKGGTDTQYF. The CDR3 DNA sequence: TGTGCCAGCAGTTTAAAAGGAGGGACAGATACGCAGTATTTT.

This clonotype was observed many times. The chain combines TRBV20-1 with TRBJ2-5, with 11 bases matching TRBD1. V lost 0 bases and J lost 4; bases outside the gene matches: 4. The CDR3 is 15 amino acids. The germline V gene has CDR1 DFQATT and CDR2 SNEGSKA (reference sequence). Written as DNA, the CDR3 is TGCAGTGCTAGAGAACTCGGGACAGGGGGAGAGACCCAGTACTTC. Translated, it gives CSARELGTGGETQYF.

This clonotype showed up just a few times. V is TRBV6-1 and J is TRBJ2-1; tentative D call: TRBD2 (5 bases). Germline CDR1 MNHNS, CDR2 SASEGT. With 7 bases removed from V and 4 bases from J, the gap between germline ends came to 11 bases. CDR3 size: 13 residues. CDR3 sequence (DNA): TGTGCCAGCAAAATCGGGGAATACAATGAGCAGTTCTTC. Residues: CASKIGEYNEQFF.